This TCR beta chain was sequenced during a study of long-term antiretroviral therapy in people with HIV (dated by TCRdb to 2021 to 2024). Background for the entire study: The earliest samples were collected roughly a decade before the 2015 WHO recommendation for immediate ART, at a time when ART was usually postponed until CD4 counts fell. Whether ART initiation and durable HIV suppression were associated with changes in peripheral blood TRB repertoire composition and diversity was tested in a retrospective serial study. Among the roughly 30 participants with HIV, eleven were female. No cross-contamination during QIAcube processing was shown when test extractions of a monoclonal T-cell line were performed alongside about 33 polyclonal samples. From 30 adults with confirmed HIV infection, the cohort provided some 200 cryopreserved PBMC samples, gathered serially across a mean of approximately six years (range 1-12).

From its cysteine to its phenylalanine, the CDR3 spans 15 amino acids. Left in the record is the CDR3 DNA by itself, 45 bases read in frame from the first base. From V the trimming removes 6 bases and from J it removes 5 bases, while the gene matches leave 11 bases of the junction unaccounted for. CDR1 and CDR2 were assigned from the germline V gene as SGHTA and FQGNSA. Sequencing of the TRB variable region was done with the immunoSEQ hsTCRB v3.0 assay at survey level resolution. The targeted TRB sequencing depth was about 40,000-50,000 T-cell genomes per sample. Pooled TRB libraries were sequenced on an Illumina MiSeq with a v3 150-cycle kit. The study's processing was this. Repertoire analysis ran in R within a reproducible Nextflow workflow covering QC, data transformation and analysis. LymphoSeq2, an R package for AIRR-Seq data exploration, was used to implement custom analyses. Four samples that yielded fewer than 5000 total TRB sequences were excluded, so that approximately 200 HIV repertoires were analyzed. Among the roughly 200 retained HIV repertoires, fewer than 65 were collected before ART initiation and 120 to 140 after ART initiation. Each repertoire was downsampled to 5000 TRB nucleotide sequences, and summary statistics were averaged across 100 downsampling iterations. TRB sequences were retained for analysis only if CDR3 regions of at least seven amino acids were present. Diversity was assessed using a clonality score derived from Shannon entropy and using the Gini coefficient. Repertoire networks linked the top 5000 CDR3 amino acid sequences whenever two sequences differed by an edit distance of one. GLIPH2 predicted antigen specificity groups and MHC restriction for TRB CDR3 amino acid sequences. To flag known associations with CMV, EBV, HIV or tissue antigens, CDR3 amino acid sequences were compared against VDJdb and McPAS-TCR. Pre-ART, post-ART and control groups were compared with Wilcoxon signed-rank tests and Holm-Bonferroni correction. In TCRdb, the immuneACCESS table is reduced to in-frame sequences with V and J assigned. These tables do not hold every clone; where another copy was compared, an unresolved V gene accounts for under half, and the others remain unexplained. V and J calls and clone size are copied from that table; D and trimming were computed from the DNA. In this sample the table shows about 24,000 clones, about 86% of which occur a single time. Roughly 15% of the sample belongs to the ten largest clones.

On this clone: The target of this receptor is not known. Base qualities are missing; no much larger clone stands one base away.

Participants were included only if at least one PBMC sample before ART initiation and at least two post-ART samples were available. Treatment was received in the United States of America by all participants with HIV. Cryopreserved samples of 1-10 million PBMC were thawed and washed before DNA extraction. At the time of the earliest PBMC sample, participants with HIV were aged between roughly 20 and 54 years. PBMC samples were contributed by each participant from 1-4 timepoints before ART initiation and 2-8 timepoints after ART initiation, with a median of 7 samples. For every participant, serial HIV viral load, CD4+ T-cell count, ART history and demographic data were obtained. Genomic DNA was extracted from unsorted PBMC with a Qiagen kit on a QIAcube, with processing performed in batches of 12 samples. Results the study describes overall, beyond this receptor: Since PBMC availability was limited, sequencing covered only the TCR beta chain, with no alpha chain pairing. Expanded TRB clones identified before ART initiation dominated the repertoire at all time points, although this dominance fluctuated and declined in many PLHIV after ART. ART initiation was associated with a significant increase in TRB diversity, but diversity stayed significantly below transplant donor controls even after long-term ART. Inferences about post-ART repertoire changes were limited because no data were available on ART adherence, viral resistance or therapy changes. Because cell numbers in pre-ART samples were limited, unsorted PBMC were profiled instead of sorted CD4+ and CD8+ T cells. The samples were dated from about 2004 to 2017, and the ART regimens that were used may be less effective than current ART regimens. Narrower CDR3 length ranges were observed in HIV repertoires than in controls, and an antigen-experienced repertoire with only a slight naive shift after ART was suggested by the network structure.

The sequence derives from a man over 45 with HIV. Recombination connected TRBV7-2 to TRBJ1-1, with TRBD1 identical over 8 junction bases. The input for sequencing was unsorted PBMCs, taken 1.2 years after starting antiretroviral therapy. The DNA reads as follows: TGTGCCAGCAGTCAACATACAGGGGGTATTACTGAAGCTTTCTTT. It specifies CASSQHTGGITEAFF.